Below, 5 T cell receptor beta chains from the same sample are listed, as sequenced in a study of low-dose radiotherapy and immunotherapy resistance in tumors. Time point given: after trial treatment. Regarding treatment: LDRT plus nivolumab, ipilimumab, low-dose cyclophosphamide and aspirin (RACIN trial). It was with a constant-region primer and a V-primer adapter that TCRs were amplified over approximately 18 PCR cycles. TCRdb re-called the reads with MiXCR, one entry per CDR3 protein. The table lists approximately 52,000 distinct CDR3 sequences, 33% of them singletons. The sample was PBMCs, taken after low-dose radiotherapy plus immunotherapy. These receptors all come from a male donor with rectosigmoid adenocarcinoma.

V is TRBV30 and J is TRBJ2-5; D gene ambiguous. The CDR3 runs 13 residues. Looked up from germline, CDR1 is GTSNPN and CDR2 is SVGIG (reference sequence). The V gene lost 4 bases and the J gene lost 5 bases, with 14 bases spanning the gap. For the CDR3, the DNA is TGTGCCTGGACTTCTCACGGCCCGGAGACCCAGTACTTC. Amino acid sequence: CAWTSHGPETQYF.

There are many counts of this clonotype. In nucleotides, the CDR3 is TGTGCCAGCAGTTTCCGGGACAGGGTCAATTCACCCCTCCACTTT. Translation gives CASSFRDRVNSPLHF. The rearrangement uses TRBV12-3 or TRBV12-4 and TRBJ1-6, with 9 bases that match TRBD1. This CDR3 comprises 15 residues. Losses at the gene ends were 3 bases for V and 7 bases for J; bases not matched to a gene: 4.

This clonotype occurred many times. The J gene is TRBJ1-3, the V gene TRBV28; tentative D call: TRBD1 (6 bases). Trimming stripped 10 bases from V and 3 bases from J, with 19 bases between. From germline, CDR1 is MDHEN and CDR2 SYDVKM. This CDR3 spans 15 amino acids. This CDR3 is CAISRRGEGGNTIYF. CDR3 nucleotides: TGTGCCATCTCGAGAAGGGGGGAAGGTGGAAACACCATATATTTT.

In its sample, this clonotype was seen many times. V and J are TRBV6-2 or TRBV6-3 and TRBJ2-3; a possible D gene is TRBD1 (7 bases). This CDR3 is 16 amino acids long. The V gene's germline CDR1 is MNHEY and CDR2 SVGEGT. The V end was cut by 5 bases, the J end by 2 bases, with 17 bases between. The CDR3 sequence: CASSQSGDSYTDTQYF. In nucleotides, the CDR3 is TGTGCCAGCAGTCAATCGGGGGACAGCTACACAGATACGCAGTATTTT.

The genes are TRBV10-2 and TRBJ1-6; 9 bases match TRBD1. The CDR3 covers 13 residues. V was pared by 8 bases and J by 6 bases, with 2 bases of the junction left unmatched. Germline values: CDR1 WSHSY, CDR2 SAAADI. The DNA for the CDR3 is TGCGCCAGCGGGACAGGGAGTAATTCACCCCTCCACTTT. Protein: CASGTGSNSPLHF.